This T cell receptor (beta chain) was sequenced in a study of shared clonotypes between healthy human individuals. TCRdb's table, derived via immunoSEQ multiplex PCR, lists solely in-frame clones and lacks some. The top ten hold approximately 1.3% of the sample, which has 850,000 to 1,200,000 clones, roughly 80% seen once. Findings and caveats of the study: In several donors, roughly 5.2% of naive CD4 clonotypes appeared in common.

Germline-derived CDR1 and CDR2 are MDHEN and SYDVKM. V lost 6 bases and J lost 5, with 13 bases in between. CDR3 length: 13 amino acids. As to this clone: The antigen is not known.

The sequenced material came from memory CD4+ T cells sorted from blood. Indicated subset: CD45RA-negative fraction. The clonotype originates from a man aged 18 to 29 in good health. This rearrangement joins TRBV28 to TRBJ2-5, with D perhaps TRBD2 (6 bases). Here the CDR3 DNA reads TGTGCCAGCAGCCGGGGACTGATGGAGACCCAGTACTTC. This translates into CASSRGLMETQYF.